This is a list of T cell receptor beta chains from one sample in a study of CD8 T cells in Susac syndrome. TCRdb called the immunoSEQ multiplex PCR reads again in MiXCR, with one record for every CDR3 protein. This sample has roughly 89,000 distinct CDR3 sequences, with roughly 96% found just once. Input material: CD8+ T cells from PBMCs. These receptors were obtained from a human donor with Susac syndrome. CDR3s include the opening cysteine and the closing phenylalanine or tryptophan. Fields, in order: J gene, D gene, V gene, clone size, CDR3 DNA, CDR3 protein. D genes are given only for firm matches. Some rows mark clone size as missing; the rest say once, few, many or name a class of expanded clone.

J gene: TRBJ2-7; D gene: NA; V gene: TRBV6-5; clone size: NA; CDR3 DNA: TGTGCCAGCAGTTACTCCGCAGGAGCCTACGAGCAGTACTTC; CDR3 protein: CASSYSAGAYEQYF
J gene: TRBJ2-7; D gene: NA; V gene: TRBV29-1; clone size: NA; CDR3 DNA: TGCAGCGTTGAGGCGGGCAGCTCCTACGAGCAGTACTTC; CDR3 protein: CSVEAGSSYEQYF
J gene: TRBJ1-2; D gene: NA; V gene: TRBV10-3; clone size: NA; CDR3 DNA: TGTGCCATCAGTGAGAACTCAGAGATTCCCACCTTC; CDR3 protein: CAISENSEIPTF
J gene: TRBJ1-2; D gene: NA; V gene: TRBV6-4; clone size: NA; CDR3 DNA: TGTGCCAGCAGAGTGGGCGGATCACCTAACTATGGCTACACCTTC; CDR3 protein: CASRVGGSPNYGYTF
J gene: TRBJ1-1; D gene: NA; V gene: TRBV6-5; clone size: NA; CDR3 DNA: TGTGCCAGCAGTACGGACACTGAAGCTTTCTTT; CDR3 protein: CASSTDTEAFF
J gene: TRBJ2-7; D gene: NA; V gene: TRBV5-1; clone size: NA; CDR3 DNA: TGCGCCAGCACTCCCCTCGGGGGAACCTACGAGCAGTACTTC; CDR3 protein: CASTPLGGTYEQYF
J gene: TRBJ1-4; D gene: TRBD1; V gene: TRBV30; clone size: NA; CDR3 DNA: TGTGCCTGGAGTGTAGGAACAGGGGGCGAAAAACTGTTTTTT; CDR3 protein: CAWSVGTGGEKLFF
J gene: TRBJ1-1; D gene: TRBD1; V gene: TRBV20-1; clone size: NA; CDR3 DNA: TGCAGTGCTCAGACAGGGGCGAACACTGAAGCTTTCTTT; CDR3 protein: CSAQTGANTEAFF
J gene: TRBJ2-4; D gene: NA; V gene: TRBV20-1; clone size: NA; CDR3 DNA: TGCAGTGCTGCCCGGGTGGGCTCCTTAGCCAAAAACATTCAGTACTTC; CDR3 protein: CSAARVGSLAKNIQYF
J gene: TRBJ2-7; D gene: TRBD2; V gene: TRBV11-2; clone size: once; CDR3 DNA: TGTGCCAGCAGCCTCCTTGGGGGGGGAGGCTACGAGCAGTACTTC; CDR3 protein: CASSLLGGGGYEQYF
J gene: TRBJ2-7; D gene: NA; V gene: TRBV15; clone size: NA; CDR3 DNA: TGTGCCACCAGCCTGGACAGCGCGACCTACGAGCAGTACTTC; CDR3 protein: CATSLDSATYEQYF
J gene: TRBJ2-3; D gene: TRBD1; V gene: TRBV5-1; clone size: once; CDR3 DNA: TGCGCCAGCAGCTTGGCGGGACAGAGGGCAGATACGCAGTATTTT; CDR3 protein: CASSLAGQRADTQYF
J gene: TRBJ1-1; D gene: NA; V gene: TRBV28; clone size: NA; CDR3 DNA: TGTGCCAGCAGTCCAACAGTCACTGAAGCTTTCTTT; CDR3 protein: CASSPTVTEAFF
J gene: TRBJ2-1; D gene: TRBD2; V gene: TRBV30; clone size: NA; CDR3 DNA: TGTGCCTGGAGTGAGTGGGGAGGGGTCGGCAGAAATGAGCAGTTCTTC; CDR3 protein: CAWSEWGGVGRNEQFF
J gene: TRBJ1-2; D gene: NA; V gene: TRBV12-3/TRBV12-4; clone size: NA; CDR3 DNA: TGTGCCAGCAGACTCGGAGGGCGGTATGGCTACACCTTC; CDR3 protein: CASRLGGRYGYTF
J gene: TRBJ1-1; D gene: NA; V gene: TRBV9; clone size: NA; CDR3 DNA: TGTGCCAGCAGCGTAGGGCAAAGAACCGAAGCTTTCTTT; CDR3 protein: CASSVGQRTEAFF
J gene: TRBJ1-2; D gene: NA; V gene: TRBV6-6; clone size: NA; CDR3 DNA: TGTGCCAGCAGACACGACAGGGGCTACACCTTC; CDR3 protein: CASRHDRGYTF
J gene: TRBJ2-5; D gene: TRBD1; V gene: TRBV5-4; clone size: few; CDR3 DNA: TGTGCCAGCAGCTTGGGTGTAGGGGGCGAAGAGACCCAGTACTTC; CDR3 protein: CASSLGVGGEETQYF
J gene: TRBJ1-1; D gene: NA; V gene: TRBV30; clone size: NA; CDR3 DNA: TGTGCCTGGAGTGTTTGGAACAGCCTTGAAGCTTTCTTT; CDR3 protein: CAWSVWNSLEAFF
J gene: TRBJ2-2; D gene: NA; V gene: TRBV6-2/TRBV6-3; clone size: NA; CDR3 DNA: TGTGCCAGCAAAAGGGGGAACGGGGAGCTGTTTTTT; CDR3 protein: CASKRGNGELFF
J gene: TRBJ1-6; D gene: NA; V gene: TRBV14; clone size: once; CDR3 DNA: TGTGCCAGCAGCCTAGACAGCCCCAATTCACCCCTCCACTTT; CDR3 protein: CASSLDSPNSPLHF
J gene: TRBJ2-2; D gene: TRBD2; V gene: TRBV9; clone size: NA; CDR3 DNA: TGTGCCAGCAGCCCTTCAGGGACTAGCGAAACCGGGGAGCTGTTTTTT; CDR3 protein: CASSPSGTSETGELFF
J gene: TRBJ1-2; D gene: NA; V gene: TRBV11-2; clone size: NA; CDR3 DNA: TGTGCCGAGGGGGACGGACTCTATGGCTACACCTTC; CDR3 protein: CAEGDGLYGYTF
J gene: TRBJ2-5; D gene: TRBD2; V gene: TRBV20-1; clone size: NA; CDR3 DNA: TGCAGTGCTAAGATAGCGGGGCTCCAAGAGACCCAGTACTTC; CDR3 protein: CSAKIAGLQETQYF
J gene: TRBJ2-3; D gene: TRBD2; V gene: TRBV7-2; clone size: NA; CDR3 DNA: TGTGCCAGTAGATTAGGAGGGAGGGCAGGTGCTGGCACAGATACGCAGTATTTT; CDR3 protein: CASRLGGRAGAGTDTQYF
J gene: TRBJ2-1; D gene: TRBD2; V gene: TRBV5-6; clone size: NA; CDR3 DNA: TGTGCCAGCAGCGTTCTTCCGGGACTAGCGGGGCTCTACAATGAGCAGTTCTTC; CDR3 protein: CASSVLPGLAGLYNEQFF
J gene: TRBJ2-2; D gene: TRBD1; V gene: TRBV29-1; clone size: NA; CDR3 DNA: TGCAGCGGACAGGGGGCGGCCGGGGAGCTGTTTTTT; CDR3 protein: CSGQGAAGELFF
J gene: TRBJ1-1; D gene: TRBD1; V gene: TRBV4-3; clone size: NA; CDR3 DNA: TGCGCCAGCAGCCAAGGAACAGGGGGCTTCACTGAAGCTTTCTTT; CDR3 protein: CASSQGTGGFTEAFF
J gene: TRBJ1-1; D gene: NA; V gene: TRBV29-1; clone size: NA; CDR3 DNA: TGCAGCATACAGTTGAACACTGAAGCTTTCTTT; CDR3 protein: CSIQLNTEAFF
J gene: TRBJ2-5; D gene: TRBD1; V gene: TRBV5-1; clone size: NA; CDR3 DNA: TGCGCCAGCAGCCTTAACAGGGGGTCTCAAGAGACCCAGTACTTC; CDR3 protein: CASSLNRGSQETQYF
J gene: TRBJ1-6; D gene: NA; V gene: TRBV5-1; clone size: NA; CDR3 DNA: TGCGCCAGCAGCGATAGTGGCAGGGATCACTCACCCCTCCACTTT; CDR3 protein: CASSDSGRDHSPLHF
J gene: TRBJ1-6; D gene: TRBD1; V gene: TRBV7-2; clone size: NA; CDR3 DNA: TGTGCCAGCAGCTATCCCACCGGGACAGAAAATTCACCCCTCCACTTT; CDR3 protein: CASSYPTGTENSPLHF
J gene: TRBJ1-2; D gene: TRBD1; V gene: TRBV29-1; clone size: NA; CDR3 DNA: TGCAGCGTTGAAGGGGGGACAGAGCACTATGGCTACACCTTC; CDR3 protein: CSVEGGTEHYGYTF
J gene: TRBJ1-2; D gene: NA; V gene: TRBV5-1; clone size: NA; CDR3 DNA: TGCGCCAGCAGCTCATCAGGGTCGGGCTACACCTTC; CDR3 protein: CASSSSGSGYTF
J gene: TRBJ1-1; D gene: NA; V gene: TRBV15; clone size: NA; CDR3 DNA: TGTGCCACCAGCGACCCGAACACTGAAGCTTTCTTT; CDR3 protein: CATSDPNTEAFF
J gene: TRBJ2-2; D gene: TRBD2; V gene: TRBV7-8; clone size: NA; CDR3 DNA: TGTGCCAGCAGCTTAGGCGGGGGGTCTGGGGAGCTGTTTTTT; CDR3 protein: CASSLGGGSGELFF
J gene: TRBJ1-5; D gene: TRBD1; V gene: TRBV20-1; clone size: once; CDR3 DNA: TGCAGTGCTAGTAGGGACAGGGGATATCAGCCCCAGCATTTT; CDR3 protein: CSASRDRGYQPQHF
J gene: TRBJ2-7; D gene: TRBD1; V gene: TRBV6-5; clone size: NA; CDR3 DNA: TGTGCCAGCAATCCCGGGACAGGATACGAGCAGTACTTC; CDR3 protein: CASNPGTGYEQYF
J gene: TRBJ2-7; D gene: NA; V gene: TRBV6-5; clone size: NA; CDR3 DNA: TGTGCCAGCAGTTACTCACTGGAATCCTACGAGCAGTACTTC; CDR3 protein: CASSYSLESYEQYF
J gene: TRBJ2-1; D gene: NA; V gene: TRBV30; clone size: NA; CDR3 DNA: TGTGCCTCCGCCTCCGGGCTATCAACTTACAATGAGCAGTTCTTC; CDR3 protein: CASASGLSTYNEQFF
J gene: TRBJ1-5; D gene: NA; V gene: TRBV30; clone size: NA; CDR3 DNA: TGTGCCTGGAGCCCAGGGTTCAATCAGCCCCAGCATTTT; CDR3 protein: CAWSPGFNQPQHF
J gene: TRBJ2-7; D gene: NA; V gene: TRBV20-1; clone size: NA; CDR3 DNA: TGCAGTGCTAGTGGGGGACTTGCCTACGAGCAGTACTTC; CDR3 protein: CSASGGLAYEQYF
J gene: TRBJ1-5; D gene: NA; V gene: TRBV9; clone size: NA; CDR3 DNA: TGTGCCAGCAGGGGGAATGGCCGCAATCAGCCCCAGCATTTT; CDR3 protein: CASRGNGRNQPQHF
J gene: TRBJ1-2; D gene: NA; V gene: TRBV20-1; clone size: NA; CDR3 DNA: TGCAGTGCTGTGGACAGATCCGGCGTCTATGGCTACACCTTC; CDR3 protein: CSAVDRSGVYGYTF
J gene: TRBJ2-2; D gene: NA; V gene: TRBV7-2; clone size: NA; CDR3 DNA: TGTGCCAGCAGCTTATTCCTGTCCGGCACCGGGGAGCTGTTTTTT; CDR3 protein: CASSLFLSGTGELFF
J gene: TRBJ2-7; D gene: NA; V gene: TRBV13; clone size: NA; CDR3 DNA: TGTGCCAGCAGCTTACTACCCCGGGATTCCTCCCTCTACGAGCAGTACTTC; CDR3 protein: CASSLLPRDSSLYEQYF
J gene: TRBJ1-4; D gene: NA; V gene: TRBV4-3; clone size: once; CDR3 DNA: TGCGCCAGCAGCCAAGATCCCCTGGGGGATAATGAAAAACTGTTTTTT; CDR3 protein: CASSQDPLGDNEKLFF